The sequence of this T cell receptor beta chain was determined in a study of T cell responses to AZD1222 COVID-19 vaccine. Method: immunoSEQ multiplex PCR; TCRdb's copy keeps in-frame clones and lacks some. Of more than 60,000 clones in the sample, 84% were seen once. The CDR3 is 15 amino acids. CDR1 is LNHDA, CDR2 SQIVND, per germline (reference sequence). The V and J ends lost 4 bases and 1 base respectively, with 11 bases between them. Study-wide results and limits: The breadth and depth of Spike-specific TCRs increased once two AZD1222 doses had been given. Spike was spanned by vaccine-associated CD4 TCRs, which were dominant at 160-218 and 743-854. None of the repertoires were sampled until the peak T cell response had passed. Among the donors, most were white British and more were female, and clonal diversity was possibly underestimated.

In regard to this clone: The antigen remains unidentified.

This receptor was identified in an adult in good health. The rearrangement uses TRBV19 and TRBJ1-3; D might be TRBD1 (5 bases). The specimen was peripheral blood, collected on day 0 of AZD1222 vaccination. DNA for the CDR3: TGTGCCAGTAGTACCGGACGGGGGTCTGGAAACACCATATATTTT. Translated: CASSTGRGSGNTIYF.